A single sample is the source of the 18 T cell receptor beta chains below, sequenced in a study of T-cell memory formation after mild COVID-19 (dated by TCRdb to the early 2020s). Libraries were made using 5' RACE. The data were produced on an Illumina NovaSeq 6000. TCRdb trimmed the raw reads at Q25, called clones with MiXCR and kept productive beta chains. Rows with a matching CDR3 protein are joined into one entry that keeps the most common DNA and genes. For this sample the table gives almost 550,000 distinct CDR3 sequences, of which roughly 20% were detected only once. The ten largest clones capture approximately 12% of the sample. Sequenced input: PBMCs or a T cell subset sorted from them (not recorded which). These TCRs come from an adult woman who had mild COVID-19 (a few samples of this study predate the infection). The sample titles of this study are shuffled in the database, so cell type and time point are left out; the donor was told from shared clones.

V gene TRBV15 combines with J gene TRBJ1-1; TRBD1 is a possible D gene (5 bases). Germline CDR1 LNHNV, CDR2 YYDKDF (reference sequence). The length of the CDR3 is 15 residues. Trimming shortened V by 5 bases and J by 2 bases, and 15 bases separated the two germline ends. This CDR3 reads CATSSRRGANTEAFF. The DNA of the CDR3 is TGTGCCACCAGCTCCAGGCGAGGGGCTAACACTGAAGCTTTCTTT.

This clonotype was observed a few times. Germline and junction disagree at one end, which may indicate a read error. This sequence joins TRBV20-1 and TRBJ2-3, with TRBD1 matching over 8 bases. Germline CDR1 and CDR2: DFQATT and SNEGSKA (reference sequence). CDR3 length: 16 residues. DNA for the CDR3: TGCAGTGCCAGAGGGCAGGGGGCCGGTGGTACAGATACGCAGTATTTT. Protein product: CSARGQGAGGTDTQYF.

This clonotype has a handful of counts. V and J are TRBV27 and TRBJ2-3; D is possibly TRBD1 (6 bases). CDR3 length: 15 amino acids. Between the trimmed V and J ends, which lost 3 bases and 0 bases, there was a span of 10 bases. In germline, CDR1 is MNHEY, CDR2 SMNVEV (reference sequence). The CDR3 is CASSFLGQSTDTQYF. The DNA for the CDR3 is TGTGCCAGCAGTTTTCTGGGACAAAGCACAGATACGCAGTATTTT.

Only a few counts were recorded for this clonotype. This chain's CDR3 is CASSPQVEPTHEQYF. For the CDR3, the DNA is TGTGCCAGCTCACCACAAGTAGAGCCAACTCACGAGCAGTACTTC. This sequence joins TRBV18 and TRBJ2-7, with D uncertain. The CDR3 is made up of 15 amino acids. The germline V gene has CDR1 KGHSH and CDR2 LQKENI. V dropped 1 base and J dropped 5 bases, with 15 bases sitting between them.

At least ten counts were recorded for this clonotype. This chain joins TRBV7-6 and TRBJ2-2; tentatively, D is TRBD2 (5 bases). Germline V gene sequence: CDR1 SGHVS, CDR2 FNYEAQ. The CDR3 has 12 residues. The V end lost 2 bases, the J end lost 7 bases, and 5 bases lay between the germline ends. Written as DNA, the CDR3 is TGTGCCAGCAGCTTACGGGGCGGGGAGCTGTTTTTT. It encodes CASSLRGGELFF.

CDR3 amino acids: CASKAGVNHEQYF. The CDR3, as DNA: TGTGCCAGCAAGGCGGGGGTAAATCACGAGCAGTACTTC. The chain is built from TRBV6-2 or TRBV6-3 and TRBJ2-7; 7 bases fit TRBD2. Germline lookup yields CDR1 MNHEY and CDR2 SVGEGT. The CDR3 is 13 residues long. The V segment lost 7 bases and the J segment 5 bases; nucleotides outside the gene matches: 8.

This clonotype has only a few counts. V is TRBV5-1 and J is TRBJ1-1; 8 bases match TRBD1. V shed 6 bases and J 7 bases; nucleotides not matched to a gene: 11. The germline V gene encodes CDR1 SGHRS and CDR2 YFSETQ. This CDR3 comprises 14 residues. CDR3: CASTLSGGSGEAFF. CDR3 sequence (DNA): TGCGCCAGCACCCTGTCAGGGGGCTCAGGTGAAGCTTTCTTT.

The sample holds a few counts of this clonotype. The rearrangement joins TRBV6-1 to TRBJ2-3, with 7 bases that match TRBD2. V shed 5 bases, J shed 2 bases, and the junction held 4 bases outside the gene matches. Germline CDR1 MNHNS, CDR2 SASEGT. This CDR3 contains 14 residues. CDR3 DNA sequence: TGTGCCAGCAGTCGACTAGCAATCACAGATACGCAGTATTTT. It translates to CASSRLAITDTQYF.

This clonotype occurred a few times. The chain links TRBV6-5 to TRBJ2-7; TRBD1 matches 8 bases. Germline V gene sequence: CDR1 MNHEY, CDR2 SVGAGI. The CDR3 is made up of 15 amino acids. The J segment lost 1 base and the V segment lost 11 bases, leaving 13 bases of the junction unmatched. This CDR3 reads CAAQGQGANSYEQYF. In DNA, the CDR3 is TGTGCCGCCCAAGGGCAGGGGGCAAATTCCTACGAGCAGTACTTC.

The chain carries TRBV11-2 and TRBJ2-3; either TRBD1 or TRBD2 may fit D (6 bases each). The ends were cut back, 6 bases at V and 6 bases at J, with 25 bases in the middle. This CDR3 comprises 17 residues. In germline, CDR1 is SGHAT, CDR2 FQNNGV. CDR3 sequence reads: CASSHPVGGPPLDTQYF. CDR3 bases: TGTGCCAGCAGTCACCCGGTTGGGGGGCCGCCCTTGGATACGCAGTATTTT. Complete variable domain (other parts from reference TRBV11-2 and TRBJ2-3): EAGVAQSPRYKIIEKRQSVAFWCNPISGHATLYWYQQILGQGPKLLIQFQNNGVVDDSQLPKDRFSAERLKGVDSTLKIQPAKLEDSAVYLCASSHPVGGPPLDTQYFGPGTRLTVL.

This clonotype was recorded many times. The chain joins TRBV29-1 to TRBJ2-5; D gene unclear. The CDR3 has 12 residues. CDR1 and CDR2 from the germline V gene are SQVTM and ANQGSEA. Trimming took off 6 bases at V and 2 bases at J, with 10 bases between the two ends. CDR3 loop: CSVAKGQETQYF. The CDR3 DNA follows: TGCAGCGTGGCTAAGGGACAAGAGACCCAGTACTTC. The whole variable domain, remainder taken from reference TRBV29-1 and TRBJ2-5, is SAVISQKPSRDICQRGTSLTIQCQVDSQVTMMFWYRQQPGQSLTLIATANQGSEATYESGFVIDKFPISRPNLTFSTLTVSNMSPEDSSIYLCSVAKGQETQYFGPGTRLLVL.

The chain recombines TRBV6-1 with TRBJ2-5; TRBD2 aligns across 10 bases. Per the germline V gene, CDR1 is MNHNS and CDR2 is SASEGT. Losses at the gene ends were 8 bases for V and 3 bases for J; bases not matched to a gene: 9. This CDR3 has 15 amino acids. Here the CDR3 reads CASSPGLARKETQYF. The CDR3 region has the DNA TGTGCCAGCTCGCCGGGACTAGCGAGGAAAGAGACCCAGTACTTC.

This clonotype turned up a few times. The chain has TRBV14 and TRBJ2-3, with D possibly TRBD1 on 6 matching bases. Germline CDR1 SGHDN, CDR2 FVKESK. Trimming shortened V by 2 bases and J by 2 bases, and 11 bases separated the two germline ends. This CDR3 is built from 15 residues. The CDR3, as DNA: TGTGCCAGCAGCCAACACAGGGTCACCACAGATACGCAGTATTTT. Its translation: CASSQHRVTTDTQYF.

A few counts support this clonotype. The rearrangement joins TRBV24-1 to TRBJ2-5; TRBD2 is a possible D gene (6 bases). Trimming stripped 12 bases from V and 5 bases from J, with 21 bases between. The length of the CDR3 is 14 residues. Germline V gene lookup returns CDR1 KGHDR and CDR2 SFDVKD. The CDR3 bases are TGTGCCGCCGGACGCCTTGGGCTAGCGGAGACCCAGTACTTC. This sequence encodes CAAGRLGLAETQYF.

This clonotype has only a few counts. The chain recombines TRBV10-3 with TRBJ1-5, with D possibly matching TRBD1 (5 bases). Germline loops: CDR1 ENHRY, CDR2 SYGVKD. This CDR3 has 15 amino acids. Trimming removed 0 bases from V and 2 bases from J, with 8 bases in between. CDR3 sequence (DNA): TGTGCCATCAGTGAGTCGAGGGGAGGCAATCAGCCCCAGCATTTT. Translating it yields CAISESRGGNQPQHF.

Comment on this clonotype: The conserved final phenylalanine or tryptophan is absent from the CDR3, which likely points to a read error. This chain uses TRBV5-1 with TRBJ2-7; 7 bases map to TRBD2. Germline assignment: CDR1 SGHRS and CDR2 YFSETQ. This CDR3 is 15 amino acids long. With 4 bases clipped from V and 3 bases from J, the junction kept 10 bases outside the gene matches. CDR3 protein: CASSPSGEPLYEQYL. DNA of the CDR3: TGCGCCAGCAGCCCGAGCGGGGAACCGCTCTACGAGCAGTACTTA.

In this sample, this clonotype turned up a few times. J is TRBJ2-2 and V is TRBV7-9, with 11 bases lining up with TRBD1. Germline V gene lookup returns CDR1 SEHNR and CDR2 FQNEAQ (reference sequence). The V segment lost 5 bases and the J segment 7 bases; nucleotides outside the gene matches: 9. The CDR3 runs 16 residues. CDR3: CASSTRTGGYIGELFF. Written as DNA, the CDR3 is TGTGCCAGCAGCACCCGGACAGGGGGCTATATCGGGGAGCTGTTTTTT.

The V call is TRBV4-1, the J call TRBJ1-1, with D tentatively TRBD1 (5 bases). CDR3 size: 13 residues. CDR1 is MGHRA and CDR2 is YSYEKL in the germline V gene. Trimming removed 5 bases at V and 10 bases at J, with 17 bases between. DNA of the CDR3: TGCGCCAGCAGCGTAAGATTCAGGGAAGGAGCTTTCTTT. This codes for CASSVRFREGAFF.